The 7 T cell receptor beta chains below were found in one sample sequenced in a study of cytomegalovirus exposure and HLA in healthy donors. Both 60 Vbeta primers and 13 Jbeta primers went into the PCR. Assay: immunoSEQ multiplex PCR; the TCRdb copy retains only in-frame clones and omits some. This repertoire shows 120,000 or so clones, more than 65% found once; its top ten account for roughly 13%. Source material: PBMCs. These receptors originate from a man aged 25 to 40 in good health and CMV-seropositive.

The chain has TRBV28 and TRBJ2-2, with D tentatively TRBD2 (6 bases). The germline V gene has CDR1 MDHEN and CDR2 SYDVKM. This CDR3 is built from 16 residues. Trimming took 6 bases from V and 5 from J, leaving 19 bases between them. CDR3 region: CASRAGTPLKTGELFF. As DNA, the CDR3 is TGTGCCAGCAGGGCCGGGACTCCCTTGAAGACCGGGGAGCTGTTTTTT.

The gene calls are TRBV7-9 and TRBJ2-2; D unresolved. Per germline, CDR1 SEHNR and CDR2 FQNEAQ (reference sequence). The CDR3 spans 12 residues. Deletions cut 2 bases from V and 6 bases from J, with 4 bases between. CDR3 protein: CASSLYPGELFF. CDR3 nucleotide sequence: TGTGCCAGCAGCTTATATCCCGGGGAGCTGTTTTTT.

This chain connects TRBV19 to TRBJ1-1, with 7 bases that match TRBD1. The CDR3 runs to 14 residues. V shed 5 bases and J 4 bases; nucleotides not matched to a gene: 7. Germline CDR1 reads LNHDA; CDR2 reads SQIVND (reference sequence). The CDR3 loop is CASSVRGLGTEAFF. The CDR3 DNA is TGTGCCAGTAGTGTGAGGGGGCTCGGCACTGAAGCTTTCTTT.

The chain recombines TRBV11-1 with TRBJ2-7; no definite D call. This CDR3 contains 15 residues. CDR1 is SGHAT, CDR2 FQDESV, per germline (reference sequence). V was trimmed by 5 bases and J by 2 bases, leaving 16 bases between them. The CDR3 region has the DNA TGTGCCAGCAGCCCCCGCGAGACAAAGCCCTACGAGCAGTACTTC. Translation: CASSPRETKPYEQYF.

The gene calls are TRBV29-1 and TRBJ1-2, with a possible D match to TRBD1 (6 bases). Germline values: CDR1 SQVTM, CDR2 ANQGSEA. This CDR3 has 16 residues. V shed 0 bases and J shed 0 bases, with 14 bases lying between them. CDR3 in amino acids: CSVEDRVDRTNYGYTF. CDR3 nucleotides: TGCAGCGTTGAAGATAGGGTGGACAGAACTAACTATGGCTACACCTTC. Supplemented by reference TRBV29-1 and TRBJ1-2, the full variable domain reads SAVISQKPSRDICQRGTSLTIQCQVDSQVTMMFWYRQQPGQSLTLIATANQGSEATYESGFVIDKFPISRPNLTFSTLTVSNMSPEDSSIYLCSVEDRVDRTNYGYTFGSGTRLTVV.

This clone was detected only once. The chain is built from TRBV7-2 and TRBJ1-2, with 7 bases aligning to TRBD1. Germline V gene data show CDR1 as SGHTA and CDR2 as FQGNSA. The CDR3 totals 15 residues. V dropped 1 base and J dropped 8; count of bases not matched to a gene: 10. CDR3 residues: CASSLGGTEGGGYTF. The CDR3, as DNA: TGTGCCAGCAGCTTAGGAGGTACAGAAGGGGGCGGCTACACCTTC.

CDR3 in DNA: TGTGCCAGCTCACCACCGGGAGCGGGGGTGGACGAGCAGTACTTC. Protein sequence: CASSPPGAGVDEQYF. The V and J genes are TRBV18 and TRBJ2-7, with 8 positions matching TRBD2. The CDR3 covers 15 residues. The germline V gene encodes CDR1 KGHSH and CDR2 LQKENI. Losses at the gene ends were 0 bases for V and 5 bases for J; bases not matched to a gene: 6.